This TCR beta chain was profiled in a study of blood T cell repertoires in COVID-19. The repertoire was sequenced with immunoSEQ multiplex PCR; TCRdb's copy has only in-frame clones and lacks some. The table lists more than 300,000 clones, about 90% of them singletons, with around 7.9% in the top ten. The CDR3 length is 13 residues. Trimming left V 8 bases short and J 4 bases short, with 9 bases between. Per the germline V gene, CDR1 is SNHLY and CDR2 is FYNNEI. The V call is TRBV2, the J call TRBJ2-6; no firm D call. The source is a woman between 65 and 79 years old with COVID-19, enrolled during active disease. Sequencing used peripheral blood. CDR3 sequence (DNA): TGTGCCAGCCATTTCACAGGGGCCAACGTCCTGACTTTC. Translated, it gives CASHFTGANVLTF.